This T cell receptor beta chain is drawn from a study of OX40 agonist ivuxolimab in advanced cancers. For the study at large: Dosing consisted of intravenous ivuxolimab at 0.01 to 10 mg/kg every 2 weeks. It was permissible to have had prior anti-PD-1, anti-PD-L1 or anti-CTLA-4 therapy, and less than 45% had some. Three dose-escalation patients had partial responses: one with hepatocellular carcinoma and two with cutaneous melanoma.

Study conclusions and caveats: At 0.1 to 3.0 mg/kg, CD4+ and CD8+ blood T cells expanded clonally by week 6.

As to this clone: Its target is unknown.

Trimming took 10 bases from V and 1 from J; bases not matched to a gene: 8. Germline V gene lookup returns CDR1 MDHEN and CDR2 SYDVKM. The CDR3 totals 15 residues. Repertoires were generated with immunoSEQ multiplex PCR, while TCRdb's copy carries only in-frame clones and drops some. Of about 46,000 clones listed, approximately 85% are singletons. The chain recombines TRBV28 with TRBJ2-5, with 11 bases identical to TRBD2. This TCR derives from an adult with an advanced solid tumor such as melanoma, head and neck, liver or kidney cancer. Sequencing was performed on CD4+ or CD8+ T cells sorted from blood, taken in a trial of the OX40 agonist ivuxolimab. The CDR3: CATGTSGVSQETQYF. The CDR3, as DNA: TGTGCCACCGGGACTAGCGGAGTTTCCCAAGAGACCCAGTACTTC. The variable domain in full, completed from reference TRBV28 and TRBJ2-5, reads DVKVTQSSRYLVKRTGEKVFLECVQDMDHENMFWYRQDPGLGLRLIYFSYDVKMKEKGDIPEGYSVSREKKERFSLILESASTNQTSMYLCATGTSGVSQETQYFGPGTRLLVL.